What follows are 32 T cell receptor beta chains derived from one specimen sequenced in a study of T cell repertoires in cytomegalovirus infection. TCRdb processed the reads anew with MiXCR; each CDR3 protein has one entry. The table lists about 310,000 distinct CDR3 sequences, roughly a tenth of them singletons. The sample was PBMCs. The receptors were gathered from a human donor in good health (CMV status not recorded). Some clones in this sample may be carry-over from other donors' samples.

In its sample, this clonotype was seen a few times. The chain links TRBV29-1 to TRBJ2-4; possible D gene TRBD2, 6 bases. Per the germline V gene, CDR1 is SQVTM and CDR2 is ANQGSEA. The CDR3 has 13 residues. V was cut by 6 bases and J by 3 bases, with 12 bases left in between. CDR3 DNA: TGCAGCGTGAAGGGACTTAGCAAAAACATTCAGTACTTC. Translated: CSVKGLSKNIQYF. The whole variable domain, filled in from reference TRBV29-1 and TRBJ2-4, reads SAVISQKPSRDICQRGTSLTIQCQVDSQVTMMFWYRQQPGQSLTLIATANQGSEATYESGFVIDKFPISRPNLTFSTLTVSNMSPEDSSIYLCSVKGLSKNIQYFGAGTRLSVL.

This clonotype has at least ten counts. This chain connects TRBV10-3 to TRBJ2-6, with 8 bases lining up with TRBD1. The CDR3 has 16 amino acids. The J segment lost 1 base and the V segment lost 6 bases, leaving 5 bases of the junction unmatched. The germline V gene has CDR1 ENHRY and CDR2 SYGVKD. CDR3 nucleotide sequence: TGTGCCATCAGCCTAGACAGGGGATCTGGGGCCAACGTCCTGACTTTC. This codes for CAISLDRGSGANVLTF.

This clonotype has at least ten counts. In nucleotides, the CDR3 is TGTGCCAGCAGTTATACCGAGGGGAAAAAGGGGGAAGTTAACTATGGCTACACCTTC. Protein product: CASSYTEGKKGEVNYGYTF. The chain links TRBV28 to TRBJ1-2, with a weak D call TRBD1 (6 bases). Trimming cost V 4 bases and J 1 base, with 25 bases left between them. Germline CDR1 MDHEN, CDR2 SYDVKM. This CDR3 has 19 residues.

This clonotype was detected many times. The rearrangement joins TRBV29-1 to TRBJ1-1, with D maybe TRBD1 (6 bases). CDR1 SQVTM and CDR2 ANQGSEA come from the germline V gene. V was pared by 5 bases and J by 8 bases, with 18 bases between. The CDR3 length is 13 residues. The chain's CDR3 is CSVSGHPNLEAFF. DNA of the CDR3: TGCAGCGTTTCGGGACACCCGAACCTGGAAGCTTTCTTT.

This clonotype was observed many times. This chain joins TRBV2 and TRBJ2-2; the D gene is possibly TRBD1 (7 bases). In germline, CDR1 is SNHLY, CDR2 FYNNEI. The V end was cut by 4 bases, the J end by 4 bases, with 13 bases between. This CDR3 comprises 15 residues. CDR3 protein: CASSVAGGSTGELFF. Here the CDR3 DNA reads TGTGCCAGCAGTGTCGCAGGGGGGAGCACCGGGGAGCTGTTTTTT.

This chain joins TRBV20-1 and TRBJ2-1; possibly TRBD1 for D (6 bases). The V end lost 4 bases, the J end lost 2 bases, and 9 bases lay between the germline ends. CDR1 and CDR2 (germline): DFQATT, SNEGSKA (reference sequence). CDR3 size: 13 residues. The CDR3 loop is CSAIRDTYNEQFF. As DNA, the CDR3 is TGCAGTGCTATACGGGACACCTACAATGAGCAGTTCTTC.

This clonotype was seen more than once but under ten times. The chain links TRBV18 to TRBJ2-7, with D perhaps matching TRBD1 (6 bases). This CDR3 is 14 amino acids long. CDR1 is KGHSH, CDR2 LQKENI, per germline. V was trimmed by 0 bases and J by 3 bases, leaving 9 bases between them. The CDR3 protein is CASSPPGQIYEQYF. Written as DNA, the CDR3 is TGTGCCAGCTCACCACCCGGACAGATCTACGAGCAGTACTTC.

This clonotype was counted a few times. The chain carries TRBV18 and TRBJ2-3; D may be TRBD2 (5 bases). This CDR3 has 13 residues. V lost 5 bases and J 2 bases, leaving 8 bases between the germline ends. Germline CDR1 and CDR2: KGHSH and LQKENI. CDR3 protein: CASSSGFTDTQYF. DNA for the CDR3: TGTGCCAGCTCATCGGGGTTCACAGATACGCAGTATTTT. Drawing the rest from reference TRBV18 and TRBJ2-3, the complete variable domain is NAGVMQNPRHLVRRRGQEARLRCSPMKGHSHVYWYRQLPEEGLKFMVYLQKENIIDESGMPKERFSAEFPKEGPSILRIQQVVRGDSAAYFCASSSGFTDTQYFGPGTRLTVL.

This clonotype was seen at least ten times. The V gene is TRBV24-1, the J gene TRBJ2-1, with a tentative D call TRBD2 (6 bases). The CDR3 is 14 amino acids. CDR1 and CDR2 (germline): KGHDR, SFDVKD. V lost 5 bases, J lost 9 bases, and 16 bases lay in between. As DNA, the CDR3 is TGTGCCACCAGTGTGGAGGGGTATCAAGGTGAGCAGTTCTTC. Its translation: CATSVEGYQGEQFF.

This clonotype was seen repeatedly, ten times or more. Written as DNA, the CDR3 is TGTGCCAGCAGTGCCGGGACAGAGAACACTGAAGCTTTCTTT. It codes for CASSAGTENTEAFF. This chain connects TRBV6-2 or TRBV6-3 to TRBJ1-1, with 7 positions matching TRBD1. Per the germline V gene, CDR1 is MNHEY and CDR2 is SVGEGT. The V gene end was trimmed by 5 bases and the J gene end by 1 base; junction bases not matched to a gene: 4. CDR3 length: 14 amino acids.

In its sample, this clonotype was seen many times. CDR3 amino acids: CASSRNAGTSGGTLRGTGELFF. The CDR3 region has the DNA TGTGCCAGCAGCCGTAATGCCGGGACTAGCGGGGGGACCCTCCGCGGCACCGGGGAGCTGTTTTTT. This chain joins TRBV7-2 and TRBJ2-2, with 15 bases that match TRBD2. Germline CDR1 and CDR2: SGHTA and FQGNSA. The V gene end was trimmed by 5 bases and the J gene end by 4 bases; junction bases not matched to a gene: 20. The CDR3 sequence is 22 residues long.

This clonotype has a count of ten or more. The chain combines TRBV5-1 with TRBJ2-1; 9 bases map to TRBD1. V was pared by 4 bases and J by 8 bases, with 13 bases of the junction left unmatched. Germline loops: CDR1 SGHRS, CDR2 YFSETQ. The CDR3 covers 16 residues. CDR3 sequence: CASSVDGTGSADEQFF. CDR3 nucleotide sequence: TGCGCCAGCAGCGTAGACGGGACAGGGAGTGCGGATGAGCAGTTCTTC.

This clonotype has a handful of counts. The J gene is TRBJ2-5, the V gene TRBV20-1; D is ambiguous. CDR3 length equals 14 residues. Germline V gene lookup returns CDR1 DFQATT and CDR2 SNEGSKA (reference sequence). The ends were cut back, 0 bases at V and 3 bases at J, with 11 bases in the middle. The CDR3 nucleotides are TGCAGTGCTAGAGATCGGCAGTGGAAAGAGACCCAGTACTTC. Its protein product is CSARDRQWKETQYF.

This clonotype was seen at least ten times. This chain connects TRBV6-2 or TRBV6-3 to TRBJ2-5; possibly TRBD2 for D (5 bases). Trimming took 2 bases from V and 2 from J, leaving 12 bases between them. The CDR3 is 15 residues long. Germline CDR1 MNHEY, CDR2 SVGEGT. The CDR3 reads CASSYGGAEQETQYF. DNA for the CDR3: TGTGCCAGCAGTTACGGCGGAGCGGAGCAAGAGACCCAGTACTTC.

This clonotype was seen repeatedly, ten times or more. V is TRBV11-2 and J is TRBJ2-1; D is possibly TRBD1 or TRBD2 (5 bases each). V was clipped by 3 bases and J by 6 bases, with 9 bases between them. The germline CDR1 and CDR2 sequences are SGHAT and FQNNGV. This CDR3 has 13 amino acids. CDR3 sequence reads: CASSFGARNEQFF. The CDR3 DNA is TGTGCCAGCAGCTTCGGGGCCCGCAATGAGCAGTTCTTC.

The rearrangement links TRBV2 to TRBJ1-6, with D tentatively TRBD1 (6 bases). The CDR3 sequence is 16 residues long. V lost 5 bases and J lost 6, with 17 bases in between. Germline V gene sequence: CDR1 SNHLY, CDR2 FYNNEI. For the CDR3, the DNA is TGTGCCAGCAGTCCATCTCCGGGACAAATTAATTCACCCCTCCACTTT. It codes for CASSPSPGQINSPLHF.

This clonotype showed up just a few times. This CDR3 reads CASEGFLGQPQHF. Written as DNA, the CDR3 is TGTGCCAGCGAGGGGTTCTTAGGGCAGCCCCAGCATTTT. The chain combines TRBV28 with TRBJ1-5, with a weak D call TRBD1 (5 bases). Trimming shortened V by 8 bases and J by 7 bases, and 15 bases separated the two germline ends. CDR3 length: 13 amino acids. Germline loops: CDR1 MDHEN, CDR2 SYDVKM. The complete variable domain, with remaining parts taken from reference TRBV28 and TRBJ1-5, reads DVKVTQSSRYLVKRTGEKVFLECVQDMDHENMFWYRQDPGLGLRLIYFSYDVKMKEKGDIPEGYSVSREKKERFSLILESASTNQTSMYLCASEGFLGQPQHFGDGTRLSIL.

This clonotype showed up just a few times. The rearrangement uses TRBV5-1 and TRBJ2-3; 7 bases align to TRBD1. CDR3 length: 15 amino acids. Germline V lookup: CDR1 SGHRS, CDR2 YFSETQ. With 2 bases clipped from V and 6 bases from J, the junction kept 9 bases outside the gene matches. The CDR3 DNA reads as TGCGCCAGCAGCTTAGACAGGGTCAATTCGGATACGCAGTATTTT. This gives the protein CASSLDRVNSDTQYF.

The chain links TRBV19 to TRBJ2-7; D is ambiguous. This CDR3 has 14 amino acids. Germline CDR1 is LNHDA and CDR2 is SQIVND (reference sequence). Trimming pared 4 bases from V and 2 bases from J, leaving 12 bases between. CDR3 in amino acids: CASSTQTAPYEQYV. CDR3 bases: TGTGCCAGTAGTACCCAGACTGCACCCTACGAGCAGTACGTC.

This clonotype was observed at least ten times. The chain is built from TRBV2 and TRBJ2-1; 11 bases agree with TRBD2. CDR3 length equals 20 residues. Germline V gives CDR1 SNHLY, CDR2 FYNNEI. V dropped 2 bases and J dropped 0; count of bases not matched to a gene: 12. The CDR3 bases are TGTGCCAGCAGTGAACCAATGGGGGCTAGCGGGGGGAGCTCCTACAATGAGCAGTTCTTC. Encoded protein: CASSEPMGASGGSSYNEQFF.

This clonotype occurred many times. The CDR3 nucleotides are TGTGCCAGCAGCCTAAGGGTTAATGAAAAACTGTTTTTT. It translates to CASSLRVNEKLFF. The gene calls are TRBV7-8 and TRBJ1-4; unclear D gene. The CDR3 has 13 residues. V lost 5 bases and J lost 4, with 8 bases in between. Germline assignment: CDR1 SGHVS and CDR2 FQNEAQ. The whole variable domain, filled in from reference TRBV7-8 and TRBJ1-4, reads GAGVSQSPRYKVAKRGQDVALRCDPISGHVSLFWYQQALGQGPEFLTYFQNEAQLDKSGLPSDRFFAERPEGSVSTLKIQRTQQEDSAVYLCASSLRVNEKLFFGSGTQLSVL.

This clonotype came up many times. The chain has TRBV7-2 and TRBJ2-2, with a tentative D call TRBD1 (6 bases). CDR1 is SGHTA and CDR2 is FQGNSA in the germline V gene. The CDR3 loop spans 14 amino acids. V lost 2 bases to trimming and J lost 8 bases, with 12 bases between them. In DNA form, the CDR3 reads TGTGCCAGCAGCTTACGCAGGGGTGGAGGGGAGCTGTTTTTT. The encoded protein is CASSLRRGGGELFF. The full variable domain, with the rest looked up from reference TRBV7-2 and TRBJ2-2, is GAGVSQSPSNKVTEKGKDVELRCDPISGHTALYWYRQSLGQGLEFLIYFQGNSAPDKSGLPSDRFSAERTGGSVSTLTIQRTQQEDSAVYLCASSLRRGGGELFFGEGSRLTVL.

This clonotype was recorded many times. CDR3 sequence: CASSLVRTSGGSNEQFF. For the CDR3, the DNA is TGTGCCAGCAGCTTAGTTCGGACTAGCGGGGGGAGCAATGAGCAGTTCTTC. This chain joins TRBV7-3 and TRBJ2-1, with 14 bases that match TRBD2. V shed 2 bases and J 6 bases; nucleotides not matched to a gene: 6. The CDR3 loop spans 17 amino acids. Germline CDR1 reads SGHTA; CDR2 reads FQGTGA.

In this sample, this clonotype turned up many times. The chain carries TRBV20-1 and TRBJ1-2; D is uncertain. CDR3 length: 13 amino acids. Looked up from germline, CDR1 is DFQATT and CDR2 is SNEGSKA (reference sequence). V dropped 6 bases and J dropped 5 bases, with 16 bases sitting between them. CDR3 sequence (DNA): TGCAGTGCAAGACTCATACTAGGGTATGGCTACACCTTC. Translating gives CSARLILGYGYTF.

This clonotype was picked up many times. The V call is TRBV28, the J call TRBJ2-7; weak D call: TRBD1 (5 bases). CDR1 and CDR2 from the germline V gene are MDHEN and SYDVKM. CDR3 size: 15 residues. V lost 5 bases to trimming and J lost 3 bases, with 17 bases between them. CDR3: CASSPTGRVDYEQYV. The DNA for the CDR3 is TGTGCCAGCAGTCCCACGGGCAGGGTGGACTACGAGCAGTACGTC.

This clonotype was detected only a few times. The genes are TRBV5-1 and TRBJ2-7; 7 positions agree with TRBD1. The V gene's germline CDR1 is SGHRS and CDR2 YFSETQ. Unmatched junction bases numbered 3, after V lost 0 bases and J lost 3 bases. The length of the CDR3 is 14 residues. The CDR3 DNA reads as TGCGCCAGCAGCTTGGACCACAGGGGCTACGAGCAGTACGTC. Translation gives CASSLDHRGYEQYV.

The rearrangement uses TRBV3-1 and TRBJ1-1; a possible D gene is TRBD1 (5 bases). The V end lost 0 bases, the J end lost 5 bases, and 13 bases lay between the germline ends. The CDR3 totals 15 residues. Germline V gene lookup returns CDR1 LGHDT and CDR2 YNNKEL (reference sequence). In nucleotides, the CDR3 is TGTGCCAGCAGCCAAGAGTCTCAGGGACGGACTGAAGCTTTCTTT. Its protein is CASSQESQGRTEAFF.

This clonotype was picked up many times. J is TRBJ1-2 and V is TRBV7-9, with D uncertain. Trimming removed 5 bases at V and 4 bases at J, with 11 bases between. Germline-derived CDR1 and CDR2 are SEHNR and FQNEAQ (reference sequence). The CDR3 runs 13 residues. In DNA, the CDR3 is TGTGCCAGCAGCCGAGAGGCCGGCTATGGCTACACCTTC. It specifies CASSREAGYGYTF.

This clonotype was detected ten times or more. The chain uses TRBV10-2 and TRBJ2-3; TRBD2 is a possible D gene (7 bases). V was shortened by 6 bases and J by 4 bases, with 17 bases between the two germline ends. There are 15 residues in the CDR3. Germline lookup yields CDR1 WSHSY and CDR2 SAAADI. CDR3 bases: TGCGCCAGCAGCGAGGGGGGGGCCTACGCAGATACGCAGTATTTT. It encodes CASSEGGAYADTQYF.

Ten or more counts support this clonotype. This chain links TRBV15 with TRBJ1-1; D is ambiguous. Deletions cut 0 bases from V and 8 bases from J, with 16 bases between. The CDR3 loop spans 15 amino acids. Germline-derived CDR1 and CDR2 are LNHNV and YYDKDF (reference sequence). Here the CDR3 reads CATSREGGRAHEAFF. The CDR3 coding sequence is TGTGCCACCAGCAGAGAGGGAGGTAGGGCCCACGAAGCTTTCTTT.

This clonotype was seen repeatedly, ten times or more. The V call is TRBV7-9, the J call TRBJ1-5; the D gene is possibly TRBD1 (5 bases). With 6 bases removed from V and 4 bases from J, the gap between germline ends came to 10 bases. This CDR3 is 13 amino acids long. The germline V gene encodes CDR1 SEHNR and CDR2 FQNEAQ (reference sequence). The DNA of the CDR3 is TGTGCCAGCAGTCGGGACGGGAATCAGCCCCAGCATTTT. Protein: CASSRDGNQPQHF.

This clonotype was recorded many times. The chain joins TRBV20-1 to TRBJ2-1, with 12 bases that match TRBD2. This CDR3 spans 17 amino acids. Germline CDR1 and CDR2: DFQATT and SNEGSKA (reference sequence). V dropped 4 bases and J dropped 0; count of bases not matched to a gene: 7. The CDR3 coding sequence is TGCAGTGCTACCCGGACTAGCGGGGTCGTCTCCTACAATGAGCAGTTCTTC. This translates into CSATRTSGVVSYNEQFF.